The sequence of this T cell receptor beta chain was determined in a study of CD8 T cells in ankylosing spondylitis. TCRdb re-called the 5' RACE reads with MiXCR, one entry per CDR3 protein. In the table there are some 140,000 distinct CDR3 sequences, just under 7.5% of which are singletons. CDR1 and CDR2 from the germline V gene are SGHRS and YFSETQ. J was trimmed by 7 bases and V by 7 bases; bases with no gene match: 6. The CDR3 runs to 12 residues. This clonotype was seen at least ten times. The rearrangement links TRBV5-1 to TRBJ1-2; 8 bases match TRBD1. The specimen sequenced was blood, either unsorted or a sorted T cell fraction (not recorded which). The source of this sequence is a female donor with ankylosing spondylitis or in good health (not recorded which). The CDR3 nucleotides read TGCGCCAGCTCCGGACAGGGTGTTGGCTACACCTTC. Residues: CASSGQGVGYTF.